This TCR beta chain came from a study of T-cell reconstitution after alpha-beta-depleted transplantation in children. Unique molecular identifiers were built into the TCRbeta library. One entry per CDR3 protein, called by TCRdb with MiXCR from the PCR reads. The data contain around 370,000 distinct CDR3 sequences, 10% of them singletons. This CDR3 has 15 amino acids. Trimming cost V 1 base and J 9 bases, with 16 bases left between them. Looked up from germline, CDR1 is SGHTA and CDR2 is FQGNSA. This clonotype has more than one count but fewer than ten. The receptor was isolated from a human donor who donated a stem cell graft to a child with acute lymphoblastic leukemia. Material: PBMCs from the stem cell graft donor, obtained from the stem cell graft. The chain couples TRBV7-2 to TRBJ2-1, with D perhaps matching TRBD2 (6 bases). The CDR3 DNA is TGTGCCAGCAGCTTAGGCGGGATGGCATGGGGTGAGCAGTTCTTC. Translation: CASSLGGMAWGEQFF.